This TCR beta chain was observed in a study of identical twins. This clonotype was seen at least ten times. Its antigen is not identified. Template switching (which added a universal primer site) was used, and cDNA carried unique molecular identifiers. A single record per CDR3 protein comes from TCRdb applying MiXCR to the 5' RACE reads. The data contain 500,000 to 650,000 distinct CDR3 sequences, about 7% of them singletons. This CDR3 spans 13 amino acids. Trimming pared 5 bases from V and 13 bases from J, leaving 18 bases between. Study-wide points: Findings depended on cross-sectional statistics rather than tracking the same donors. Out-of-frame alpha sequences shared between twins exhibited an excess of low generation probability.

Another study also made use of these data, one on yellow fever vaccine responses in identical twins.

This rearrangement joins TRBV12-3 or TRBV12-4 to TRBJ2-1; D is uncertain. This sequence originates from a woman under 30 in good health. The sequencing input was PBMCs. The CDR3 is CASSPRNLDGQFF. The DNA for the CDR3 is TGTGCCAGCAGTCCCCGAAACCTAGACGGACAGTTCTTC.